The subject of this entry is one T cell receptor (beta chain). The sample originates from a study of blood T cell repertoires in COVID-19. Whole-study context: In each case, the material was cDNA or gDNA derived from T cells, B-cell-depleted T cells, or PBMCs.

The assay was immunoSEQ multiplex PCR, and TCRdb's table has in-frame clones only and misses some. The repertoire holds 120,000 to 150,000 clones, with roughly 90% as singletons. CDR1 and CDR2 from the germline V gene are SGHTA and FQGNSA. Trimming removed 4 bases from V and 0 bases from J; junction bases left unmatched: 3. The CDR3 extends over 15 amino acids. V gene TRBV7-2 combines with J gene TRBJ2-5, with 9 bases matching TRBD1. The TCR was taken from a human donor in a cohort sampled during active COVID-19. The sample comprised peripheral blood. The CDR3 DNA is TGTGCCAGCAGCTCGGACAGGGGCTACCAAGAGACCCAGTACTTC. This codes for CASSSDRGYQETQYF. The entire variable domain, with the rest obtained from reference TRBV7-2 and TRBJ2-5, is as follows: GAGVSQSPSNKVTEKGKDVELRCDPISGHTALYWYRQSLGQGLEFLIYFQGNSAPDKSGLPSDRFSAERTGGSVSTLTIQRTQQEDSAVYLCASSSDRGYQETQYFGPGTRLLVL.